This TCR beta chain was found in a study of response to subunit inactivated influenza vaccine. TCRdb used MiXCR to reprocess the RT-PCR reads, holding one entry per CDR3 protein. The top ten hold around 10% of the sample, which has fewer than 750,000 distinct CDR3 sequences, approximately 15% seen once. This CDR3 contains 15 residues. Germline V CDR1 and CDR2: LGHDT, YNNKEL (reference sequence). V was shortened by 3 bases and J by 6 bases, with 15 bases between the two germline ends. The study, taken as a whole, reports: Few new T cells, the authors suggested, are recruited by each seasonal influenza vaccination.

Comments on this clonotype: What it binds is unknown.

The specimen comprised PBMCs from blood, sampled about 11 days after vaccination. This receptor was obtained from a man in his fifties who received an inactivated influenza vaccine. The V gene is TRBV3-1, the J gene TRBJ2-1, with a weak D call TRBD2 (5 bases). The CDR3 bases are TGTGCCAGCAGCCAGCAGCGGACCTTTTGCAATGAGCAGTTCTTC. Translated, it gives CASSQQRTFCNEQFF.